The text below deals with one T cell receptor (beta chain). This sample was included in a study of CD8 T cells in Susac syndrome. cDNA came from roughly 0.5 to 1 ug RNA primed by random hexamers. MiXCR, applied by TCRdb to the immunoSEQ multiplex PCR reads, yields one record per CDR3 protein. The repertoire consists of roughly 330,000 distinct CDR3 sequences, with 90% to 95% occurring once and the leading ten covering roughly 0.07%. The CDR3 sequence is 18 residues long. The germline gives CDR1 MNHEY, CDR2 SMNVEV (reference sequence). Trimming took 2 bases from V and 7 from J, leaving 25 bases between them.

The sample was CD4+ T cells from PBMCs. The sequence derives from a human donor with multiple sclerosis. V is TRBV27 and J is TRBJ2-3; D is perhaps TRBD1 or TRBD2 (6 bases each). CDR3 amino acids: CASSLVSWQGRSKNTQYF. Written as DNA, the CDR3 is TGTGCCAGCAGTTTAGTAAGTTGGCAGGGGAGGTCTAAGAATACGCAGTATTTT.